The 10 T cell receptor beta chains given below trace back to one sample, sequenced in a study of sequential checkpoint blockade in melanoma. Treatment of the sample: randomized to nivolumab then ipilimumab (arm A) or the reverse (arm B). Assay used: immunoSEQ multiplex PCR; TCRdb lists only in-frame clones, some missing. The sample yields some 5,100 clones, almost 80% seen once. Sample: CD8+ T cells sorted from blood (inferred from file names), taken from a patient given nivolumab and ipilimumab in sequence. The receptors were sampled from a human donor with melanoma.

The chain couples TRBV28 to TRBJ1-5; D uncertain. The V end was cut by 6 bases, the J end by 2 bases, with 14 bases between. The V gene's germline CDR1 is MDHEN and CDR2 SYDVKM. This CDR3 spans 15 amino acids. The CDR3 DNA is TGTGCCAGCAGCTTAATCCGGTTGGGCAATCAGCCCCAGCATTTT. It specifies CASSLIRLGNQPQHF.

The chain recombines TRBV29-1 with TRBJ1-2; 9 bases align to TRBD1. Per the germline V gene, CDR1 is SQVTM and CDR2 is ANQGSEA. The CDR3 extends over 13 amino acids. The junction had 6 bases not matched to a gene; V was cut back by 7 bases and J by 3 bases. This CDR3 is CSAKDRGYYGYTF. CDR3 bases: TGCAGCGCTAAGGACAGGGGCTACTATGGCTACACCTTC.

The rearrangement uses TRBV7-9 and TRBJ2-3; D is uncertain. Germline values: CDR1 SEHNR, CDR2 FQNEAQ (reference sequence). CDR3 length: 14 amino acids. Trimming shortened V by 2 bases and J by 0 bases, and 6 bases separated the two germline ends. The CDR3 loop is CASSLSSSTDTQYF. CDR3 sequence (DNA): TGTGCCAGCAGCTTATCCAGTAGCACAGATACGCAGTATTTT.

The chain links TRBV2 to TRBJ1-4; 9 bases match TRBD1. The CDR3 is made up of 15 amino acids. Germline V gene lookup returns CDR1 SNHLY and CDR2 FYNNEI. Trimming at V came to 6 bases and at J to 1 base, leaving 3 bases not matched to a gene. The CDR3 region is CASSDRGLTNEKLFF. CDR3 bases: TGTGCCAGCAGCGACAGGGGGTTAACTAATGAAAAACTGTTTTTT.

The J gene is TRBJ2-1, the V gene TRBV4-2, with D perhaps matching TRBD1 (6 bases). CDR1 LGHNA and CDR2 YNFKEQ come from the germline V gene. Trimming stripped 0 bases from V and 5 bases from J, with 11 bases between. The CDR3 contains 15 residues. The CDR3 here is CASSQDSRGNNEQFF. The CDR3 nucleotides are TGTGCCAGCAGCCAAGATTCCAGGGGAAACAATGAGCAGTTCTTC.

The chain recombines TRBV19 with TRBJ1-2; 7 bases line up with TRBD1. This CDR3 is built from 15 residues. The V gene end was trimmed by 7 bases and the J gene end by 1 base; junction bases not matched to a gene: 9. Germline lookup yields CDR1 LNHDA and CDR2 SQIVND (reference sequence). The CDR3 loop reads CASTRGQFLNYGYTF. The CDR3 nucleotides are TGTGCCAGTACCCGGGGACAGTTTCTTAACTATGGCTACACCTTC.

This clone was detected only once. The rearrangement links TRBV4-2 to TRBJ2-7, with 9 bases matching TRBD1. Germline loops: CDR1 LGHNA, CDR2 YNFKEQ. V dropped 4 bases and J dropped 1; count of bases not matched to a gene: 8. There are 16 residues in the CDR3. The chain's CDR3 is CASSRDTGGISYEQYF. In DNA, the CDR3 is TGTGCCAGCAGCCGCGACACAGGGGGCATTTCCTACGAGCAGTACTTC.

CDR3 coding DNA: TGTGCCAGCAGCCAAAGGGACAGGGGGTCCTATAATTCACCCCTCCACTTT. It yields the protein CASSQRDRGSYNSPLHF. The chain uses TRBV14 and TRBJ1-6; TRBD1 matches at 11 bases. The germline V gene encodes CDR1 SGHDN and CDR2 FVKESK. This CDR3 comprises 17 residues. Germline trimming cut 2 bases from V and 1 base from J; bases unmatched to any gene: 1. The whole variable domain, filled in from reference TRBV14 and TRBJ1-6, reads EAGVTQFPSHSVIEKGQTVTLRCDPISGHDNLYWYRRVMGKEIKFLLHFVKESKQDESGMPNNRFLAERTGGTYSTLKVQPAELEDSGVYFCASSQRDRGSYNSPLHFGNGTRLTVT.

The chain combines TRBV27 with TRBJ2-7; 8 bases line up with TRBD1. The germline CDR1 and CDR2 sequences are MNHEY and SMNVEV (reference sequence). V dropped 4 bases and J dropped 2; count of bases not matched to a gene: 10. This CDR3 contains 16 residues. This CDR3 is CASSSLSKQGAYEQYF. In DNA, the CDR3 is TGTGCCAGCAGTTCTCTTTCCAAACAGGGGGCCTACGAGCAGTACTTC.

The chain employs TRBV4-3 and TRBJ2-5, with 9 bases matching TRBD1. The J call may be wrong; the DNA end is better matched by TRBJ2-7. CDR3 length equals 14 residues. The germline V gene encodes CDR1 LGHNA and CDR2 YSLEER. CDR3 sequence reads: CASSQGTGTYEQYF. The CDR3 nucleotides read TGCGCCAGCAGCCAGGGGACAGGGACCTACGAGCAGTACTTC.